The 18 T cell receptor beta chains below all came from one sample that was sequenced in a study of blood T cell repertoires in COVID-19. Generated by immunoSEQ multiplex PCR, the TCRdb table keeps only in-frame clones and is missing some. The sample lists hundreds of thousands of clones; approximately 87% were seen once. The sequenced sample consisted of peripheral blood. The receptors were gathered from a woman between 55 and 75 years old with COVID-19, enrolled during active disease.

This chain uses TRBV3-1 (or the pseudogene TRBV3-2) with TRBJ1-1, with D possibly TRBD1 on 6 matching bases. The CDR3 totals 13 residues. The germline V and J ends were trimmed by 5 bases and 4 bases, with 11 bases remaining between them. Germline CDR1 LGHDT, CDR2 YNNKEL (reference sequence). CDR3 region: CASSYGQLTEAFF. The CDR3 DNA sequence: TGTGCCAGCAGCTACGGACAGCTCACTGAAGCTTTCTTT.

This chain joins TRBV4-1 and TRBJ1-5, with a tentative D call TRBD1 (5 bases). This CDR3 has 17 amino acids. V lost 0 bases and J 5 bases, leaving 17 bases between the germline ends. Germline V CDR1 and CDR2: MGHRA, YSYEKL. The CDR3 loop reads CASSQDKGMLRDQPQHF. CDR3 bases: TGCGCCAGCAGCCAAGATAAGGGGATGCTACGAGATCAGCCCCAGCATTTT.

CDR3: CASSPAKGRSTEAFF. In nucleotides, the CDR3 is TGTGCCAGCTCACCCGCTAAGGGGAGGAGCACTGAAGCTTTCTTT. This sequence joins TRBV18 and TRBJ1-1, with D perhaps matching TRBD1 (5 bases). Looked up from germline, CDR1 is KGHSH and CDR2 is LQKENI. The CDR3 length is 15 residues. With 3 bases removed from V and 4 bases from J, the gap between germline ends came to 15 bases.

The chain links TRBV6-6 to TRBJ2-3, with D hard to call. V was shortened by 2 bases and J by 5 bases, with 11 bases between the two germline ends. Germline V lookup: CDR1 MNHNY, CDR2 SVGAGI (reference sequence). The CDR3 length is 14 residues. CDR3 DNA sequence: TGTGCCAGCAGTTACGGGCAGTTCGTAGATACGCAGTATTTT. This gives the protein CASSYGQFVDTQYF.

The chain carries TRBV6-5 and TRBJ1-1; a possible D gene is TRBD1 (5 bases). The CDR3 extends over 13 amino acids. Trimming removed 8 bases from V and 1 base from J, with 11 bases in between. Germline V gene lookup returns CDR1 MNHEY and CDR2 SVGAGI. CDR3: CASYRGTNTEAFF. In DNA form, the CDR3 reads TGTGCCAGCTACCGGGGGACGAACACTGAAGCTTTCTTT.

The chain joins TRBV28 to TRBJ1-5; the D is unclear. The V end was cut by 6 bases, the J end by 4 bases, with 16 bases between. The germline gives CDR1 MDHEN, CDR2 SYDVKM. The CDR3 has 15 amino acids. CDR3 DNA sequence: TGTGCCAGCAGATCGGCCGCATCGGGGAATCAGCCCCAGCATTTT. Protein sequence: CASRSAASGNQPQHF.

The chain employs TRBV14 and TRBJ2-7; unclear D gene. This CDR3 has 15 amino acids. CDR1 is SGHDN and CDR2 is FVKESK in the germline V gene. Trimming cost V 0 bases and J 8 bases, with 17 bases left between them. In nucleotides, the CDR3 is TGTGCCAGCAGCCAAGATTTGGCGGCCAGAAACAAGCAGTACTTC. This codes for CASSQDLAARNKQYF.

The chain is built from TRBV5-1 and TRBJ2-7; the match to TRBD1 covers 7 bases. V lost 0 bases and J lost 5; bases outside the gene matches: 11. Germline CDR1 SGHRS, CDR2 YFSETQ. This CDR3 region has 16 residues. The CDR3 loop is CASSLGQGSAFDEQYF. The CDR3 region has the DNA TGCGCCAGCAGCTTGGGACAGGGATCGGCTTTCGACGAGCAGTACTTC. Variable domain in full (rest from reference TRBV5-1 and TRBJ2-7): KAGVTQTPRYLIKTRGQQVTLSCSPISGHRSVSWYQQTPGQGLQFLFEYFSETQRNKGNFPGRFSGRQFSNSRSEMNVSTLELGDSALYLCASSLGQGSAFDEQYFGPGTRLTVT.

There are a few counts of this clone. J is TRBJ1-1 and V is TRBV7-9; weak D call: TRBD1 (6 bases). Germline values: CDR1 SEHNR, CDR2 FQNEAQ (reference sequence). This CDR3 has 15 residues. The germline V and J ends were trimmed by 2 bases and 1 base, with 11 bases remaining between them. Here the CDR3 reads CASSLQQGPNTEAFF. The CDR3 DNA follows: TGTGCCAGCAGCTTACAACAGGGACCGAACACTGAAGCTTTCTTT.

The chain uses TRBV6-5 and TRBJ1-2, with a weak D call TRBD1 (5 bases). CDR3 length equals 14 residues. Germline V gene sequence: CDR1 MNHEY, CDR2 SVGAGI. Trimming took off 6 bases at V and 8 bases at J, with 19 bases between the two ends. CDR3 coding DNA: TGTGCCAGCAGACGACAGACCTCTATCTACGGCTACACCTTC. Encoded protein: CASRRQTSIYGYTF.

The rearrangement uses TRBV18 and TRBJ1-5, with a tentative D call TRBD1 (6 bases). Germline V gives CDR1 KGHSH, CDR2 LQKENI. Trimming stripped 4 bases from V and 6 bases from J, with 16 bases between. The CDR3 sequence is 15 residues long. CDR3 loop: CASSLQGNIGQPQHF. The DNA of the CDR3 is TGTGCCAGCTCACTACAGGGAAACATAGGTCAGCCCCAGCATTTT.

The genes are TRBV9 and TRBJ2-5, with 12 bases lining up with TRBD2. Germline-derived CDR1 and CDR2 are SGDLS and YYNGEE. This CDR3 has 19 residues. The V gene end was trimmed by 0 bases and the J gene end by 5 bases; junction bases not matched to a gene: 14. CDR3: CASSVDPRPSGGAWETQYF. In nucleotides, the CDR3 is TGTGCCAGCAGCGTAGACCCGAGGCCTAGCGGGGGGGCGTGGGAGACCCAGTACTTC.

The chain links TRBV3-1 (or the pseudogene TRBV3-2) to TRBJ2-7; 10 bases are shared with TRBD1. CDR3 size: 16 residues. CDR1 and CDR2 (germline): LGHDT, YNNKEL (reference sequence). The V segment lost 2 bases and the J segment 4 bases; nucleotides outside the gene matches: 8. CDR3 nucleotide sequence: TGTGCCAGCAGCCAACTACCAGGGACAGGGGTGTACGAGCAGTACTTC. Its translation: CASSQLPGTGVYEQYF.

The chain carries TRBV6-6 and TRBJ1-2; 7 bases fit TRBD1. The length of the CDR3 is 14 residues. The V and J ends lost 7 bases and 4 bases, in that order; junction bases with no gene match: 9. CDR1 MNHNY and CDR2 SVGAGI come from the germline V gene (reference sequence). The CDR3 region is CASIYPGTAYGYTF. In DNA form, the CDR3 reads TGTGCCAGCATCTACCCCGGGACAGCCTATGGCTACACCTTC.

This rearrangement joins TRBV7-9 to TRBJ1-5; the match to TRBD1 covers 9 bases. V trimming: 2 bases; J trimming: 7 bases; junction bases outside the gene matches: 12. CDR1 is SEHNR and CDR2 is FQNEAQ in the germline V gene (reference sequence). This CDR3 is 17 amino acids long. The CDR3: CASSLFTGGVISQPQHF. The CDR3 nucleotides read TGTGCCAGCAGCTTATTCACAGGGGGCGTGATTAGCCAGCCCCAGCATTTT.

The chain recombines TRBV25-1 with TRBJ2-1; 7 positions match TRBD1. V was clipped by 6 bases and J by 7 bases; unmatched bases: 6. The germline V gene has CDR1 MGHDK and CDR2 SYGVNS. The CDR3 runs to 13 residues. The CDR3 nucleotides are TGTGCCAGCAGAGGGACAGTTTCAAATGAGCAGTTCTTC. Translation: CASRGTVSNEQFF.

This clone has more than one count but fewer than ten. The chain joins TRBV7-3 to TRBJ2-3, with D possibly TRBD2 on 5 matching bases. CDR1 is SGHTA and CDR2 is FQGTGA in the germline V gene. The V end was cut by 5 bases, the J end by 2 bases, with 11 bases between. CDR3 size: 14 residues. The CDR3 DNA follows: TGTGCCAGCAGCCCCGGACTGCACACAGATACGCAGTATTTT. This translates into CASSPGLHTDTQYF.

This chain uses TRBV7-3 with TRBJ2-5; 10 nucleotides agree with TRBD2. This CDR3 has 17 residues. CDR1 is SGHTA and CDR2 is FQGTGA in the germline V gene. The trim removed 2 bases at V and 4 bases at J, leaving 10 bases unmatched. CDR3 sequence (DNA): TGTGCCAGCAGCTTAGTGCTAGCGGGGGCTGAAGGAGAGACCCAGTACTTC. Translated: CASSLVLAGAEGETQYF.